A selection of T cell receptor beta chains follows, all from one sample in a study of T-cell reconstitution after alpha-beta-depleted transplantation in children. TCRdb recomputed calls from the PCR reads with MiXCR, one row per CDR3 protein. The sample includes 280,000 or so distinct CDR3 sequences, 11% of them seen just once. This material consisted of peripheral blood, taken 180 days after TCRalphabeta/CD19-depleted stem cell transplant. The receptors here all came from a male patient between 2 and 9 years old who had a stem cell transplant for chronic granulomatous disease, so the T cells may come from the graft donor. CDR3s include the opening cysteine and the closing phenylalanine or tryptophan. Fields, in order: J gene, clone size, V gene, D gene, CDR3 DNA, CDR3 protein. The D gene is left open where the match is weak. Clone sizes are given selectively: once, few, many, or a class where the clone is expanded.

j_gene: TRBJ2-5
abundance: many
v_gene: TRBV10-3
d_gene: TRBD1
CDR3nt: TGTGCCAGCTCGGGACAGCGAGGGGAGACCCAGTACTTC
CDR3aa: CASSGQRGETQYF

j_gene: TRBJ2-2
abundance: many
v_gene: TRBV18
d_gene: NA
CDR3nt: TGTGCCAGCTCATCTGAATTGGGGAACACCGGGGAGCTGTTTTTT
CDR3aa: CASSSELGNTGELFF

j_gene: TRBJ2-7
abundance: many
v_gene: TRBV4-2
d_gene: NA
CDR3nt: TGTGCCAGCAGCCTAAGCCGGGACATTGACTACGAGCAGTACTTC
CDR3aa: CASSLSRDIDYEQYF

j_gene: TRBJ2-7
abundance: many
v_gene: TRBV14
d_gene: TRBD1
CDR3nt: TGTGCCAGCAGCCGAGGGACAGGCTTTTTCTACGAGCAGTACTTC
CDR3aa: CASSRGTGFFYEQYF

j_gene: TRBJ2-5
abundance: many
v_gene: TRBV20-1
d_gene: TRBD2
CDR3nt: TGCAGTGCTCTCAAAGCGGGGGGGATCGAGACCCAGTACTTC
CDR3aa: CSALKAGGIETQYF

j_gene: TRBJ2-3
abundance: NA
v_gene: TRBV29-1
d_gene: NA
CDR3nt: TGCAGCGTCGACCGATATCGTAGCACAGATACGCAGTATTTT
CDR3aa: CSVDRYRSTDTQYF

j_gene: TRBJ2-2
abundance: many
v_gene: TRBV9
d_gene: NA
CDR3nt: TGTGCCAGCAGCACCGGGGCGAACACCGGGGAGCTGTTTTTT
CDR3aa: CASSTGANTGELFF

j_gene: TRBJ2-3
abundance: few
v_gene: TRBV20-1
d_gene: TRBD1
CDR3nt: TGCAGTGCTAGAGACCGGGGACAGGGAATCACAGATACGCAGTATTTT
CDR3aa: CSARDRGQGITDTQYF

j_gene: TRBJ2-7
abundance: NA
v_gene: TRBV6-1
d_gene: NA
CDR3nt: TGTGCCAGCAGTAGCCCCGGGACGATCGCCTCCTACGTGCAGTACTTC
CDR3aa: CASSSPGTIASYVQYF

j_gene: TRBJ2-6
abundance: many
v_gene: TRBV14
d_gene: NA
CDR3nt: TGTGCCAGCAGCCAAGGCCGTTTTGAGGTCCTGACTTTC
CDR3aa: CASSQGRFEVLTF

j_gene: TRBJ2-7
abundance: many
v_gene: TRBV20-1
d_gene: TRBD1
CDR3nt: TGCAGTGCTCGCCGAGACAGGGTTCGCGAGCAGTACTTC
CDR3aa: CSARRDRVREQYF

j_gene: TRBJ2-1
abundance: many
v_gene: TRBV12-3/TRBV12-4
d_gene: TRBD2
CDR3nt: TGTGCCAGCACCACGGGACTAGCGTCTAATGAGCAGTTCTTC
CDR3aa: CASTTGLASNEQFF

j_gene: TRBJ1-5
abundance: many
v_gene: TRBV7-8
d_gene: NA
CDR3nt: TGTGCCAGCAGCTTGGCAGGGGTGGTTCAGCCCCAGCATTTT
CDR3aa: CASSLAGVVQPQHF

j_gene: TRBJ2-7
abundance: NA
v_gene: TRBV16
d_gene: NA
CDR3nt: TGTGCCAGCAGCCAATCCGGAGACAGGCTCTACGAGCAGTACTTC
CDR3aa: CASSQSGDRLYEQYF

j_gene: TRBJ1-5
abundance: few
v_gene: TRBV19
d_gene: TRBD1
CDR3nt: TGTGCCAGTAGTTCTCAGGACAGGGTCCTAAATCAGCCCCAGCATTTT
CDR3aa: CASSSQDRVLNQPQHF

j_gene: TRBJ2-3
abundance: many
v_gene: TRBV12-3/TRBV12-4
d_gene: NA
CDR3nt: TGTGCCAGCAGTTTAGCCGGGCACGGTACGCAGTATTTT
CDR3aa: CASSLAGHGTQYF

j_gene: TRBJ2-1
abundance: NA
v_gene: TRBV5-3
d_gene: TRBD2
CDR3nt: TGTGCTAGAAGCTTCTTGACTAGCGGGAGTAGGAATGAGCAGTTCTTC
CDR3aa: CARSFLTSGSRNEQFF

j_gene: TRBJ2-3
abundance: many
v_gene: TRBV19
d_gene: NA
CDR3nt: TGTGCCAGTAGTATAGGCGACAGCTTAAGCACAGATACGCAGTATTTT
CDR3aa: CASSIGDSLSTDTQYF

j_gene: TRBJ2-3
abundance: few
v_gene: TRBV6-1
d_gene: TRBD2
CDR3nt: TGTGCCAGCAGCGAGACTAGCGGAAAGGCAGATACGCAGTATTTT
CDR3aa: CASSETSGKADTQYF

j_gene: TRBJ2-1
abundance: many
v_gene: TRBV7-3
d_gene: NA
CDR3nt: TGTGCCAGCAGCATGGGCAATGAGCAGTTCTTC
CDR3aa: CASSMGNEQFF

j_gene: TRBJ2-1
abundance: many
v_gene: TRBV7-6
d_gene: TRBD2
CDR3nt: TGTGCCAGCAGCTTAGTCCCGGGACTAGCGGGGGGAGATGAGCAGTTCTTC
CDR3aa: CASSLVPGLAGGDEQFF

j_gene: TRBJ1-1
abundance: many
v_gene: TRBV30
d_gene: NA
CDR3nt: TGTGCCTGGAGTGTATTTACAGGTCTCAAGGACACTGAAGCTTTCTTT
CDR3aa: CAWSVFTGLKDTEAFF

j_gene: TRBJ2-1
abundance: few
v_gene: TRBV19
d_gene: NA
CDR3nt: TGTGCCAGTAGTGTGGGGTCTGGCTACAATGAGCAGTTCTTC
CDR3aa: CASSVGSGYNEQFF

j_gene: TRBJ2-1
abundance: NA
v_gene: TRBV20-1
d_gene: TRBD2
CDR3nt: TGCAGTGCTAGTTTAGCGGGAGGATCCTACAATGAGCAGTTCTTC
CDR3aa: CSASLAGGSYNEQFF

j_gene: TRBJ1-2
abundance: many
v_gene: TRBV20-1
d_gene: NA
CDR3nt: TGCAGTGCTGATGGCTACACCTTC
CDR3aa: CSADGYTF

j_gene: TRBJ1-2
abundance: many
v_gene: TRBV7-2
d_gene: NA
CDR3nt: TGTGCCAGCAGCGTAATTCCGCCTTTCCTTCAAGGCTACACCTTC
CDR3aa: CASSVIPPFLQGYTF

j_gene: TRBJ2-6
abundance: NA
v_gene: TRBV7-7
d_gene: NA
CDR3nt: TGTGCCAGCAGCCCATCAGGGGTATCTGGGGCCAACGTCCTGACTTTC
CDR3aa: CASSPSGVSGANVLTF

j_gene: TRBJ2-5
abundance: many
v_gene: TRBV27
d_gene: NA
CDR3nt: TGTGCCAGCAGTTTCAAAAGAGACGCCCAAGAGACCCAGTACTTC
CDR3aa: CASSFKRDAQETQYF

j_gene: TRBJ1-2
abundance: many
v_gene: TRBV7-2
d_gene: TRBD1
CDR3nt: TGTGCCAGCAGCGCGACTCCCGGGACAGGGGCAAACTACTATGGCTACACCTTC
CDR3aa: CASSATPGTGANYYGYTF

j_gene: TRBJ2-3
abundance: many
v_gene: TRBV20-1
d_gene: TRBD2
CDR3nt: TGCAGTGCCCCCCTGACCAGCGGGAGACCAACCACAGATACGCAGTATTTT
CDR3aa: CSAPLTSGRPTTDTQYF

j_gene: TRBJ2-3
abundance: many
v_gene: TRBV6-2/TRBV6-3
d_gene: NA
CDR3nt: TGTGCCAGCAGTTACTCGGGGCAACCAAATACGCAGTATTTT
CDR3aa: CASSYSGQPNTQYF

j_gene: TRBJ2-7
abundance: many
v_gene: TRBV7-2
d_gene: TRBD1
CDR3nt: TGTGCCAGCAGCTTACTGGGACAGGGATACGAGCAGTACTTC
CDR3aa: CASSLLGQGYEQYF

j_gene: TRBJ1-6
abundance: many
v_gene: TRBV12-3/TRBV12-4
d_gene: NA
CDR3nt: TGTGCCAGCACCCAACACAGGACAAATTCACCCCTCCACTTT
CDR3aa: CASTQHRTNSPLHF

j_gene: TRBJ2-2
abundance: many
v_gene: TRBV4-2
d_gene: TRBD2
CDR3nt: TGTGCCAGCAGCCAAGGAAGGACTAGCTTAGACACCGGGGAGCTGTTTTTT
CDR3aa: CASSQGRTSLDTGELFF

j_gene: TRBJ2-2
abundance: few
v_gene: TRBV5-4
d_gene: TRBD2
CDR3nt: TGTGCCAGCAGCACAGACCTAGCGGGAGGGCCTAACACCGGGGAGCTGTTTTTT
CDR3aa: CASSTDLAGGPNTGELFF

j_gene: TRBJ1-3
abundance: NA
v_gene: TRBV3-1
d_gene: NA
CDR3nt: TGTGCCAGCAGCCATTACACCGGGCCCAGAAACACCATATATTTT
CDR3aa: CASSHYTGPRNTIYF

j_gene: TRBJ2-1
abundance: many
v_gene: TRBV29-1
d_gene: NA
CDR3nt: TGCAGCGTATGGGTCGGAAGCGCCCAGTTCTTC
CDR3aa: CSVWVGSAQFF

j_gene: TRBJ2-1
abundance: many
v_gene: TRBV28
d_gene: TRBD2
CDR3nt: TGTGCCAGCACCGCGGGACTAGCGGGAGGCCTGAGCTCCTACAATGAGCAGTTCTTC
CDR3aa: CASTAGLAGGLSSYNEQFF

j_gene: TRBJ2-1
abundance: few
v_gene: TRBV12-3/TRBV12-4
d_gene: NA
CDR3nt: TGTGCCAGCAGGGGTGGGGTAGCGGTTTACAATGAGCAGTTCTTC
CDR3aa: CASRGGVAVYNEQFF

j_gene: TRBJ1-6
abundance: many
v_gene: TRBV7-9
d_gene: NA
CDR3nt: TGTGCCAGCAGCTTTTATATCGGGGGCACCTATAATTCACCCCTCCACTTT
CDR3aa: CASSFYIGGTYNSPLHF

j_gene: TRBJ1-6
abundance: many
v_gene: TRBV10-3
d_gene: NA
CDR3nt: TGTGCCATCAGTGAGCGGGGGAAAGAGTCACCCCTCCACTTT
CDR3aa: CAISERGKESPLHF

j_gene: TRBJ2-1
abundance: many
v_gene: TRBV13
d_gene: TRBD2
CDR3nt: TGTGCCAGCGAATCCGGGACTAGCGGGACCAATGAGCAGTTCTTC
CDR3aa: CASESGTSGTNEQFF

j_gene: TRBJ2-3
abundance: many
v_gene: TRBV12-3/TRBV12-4
d_gene: NA
CDR3nt: TGTGCCAGCAGTTTAGTACTGTACACAGATACGCAGTATTTT
CDR3aa: CASSLVLYTDTQYF

j_gene: TRBJ2-1
abundance: many
v_gene: TRBV6-2/TRBV6-3
d_gene: TRBD2
CDR3nt: TGTGCCAGCAGTCCGATGGCTAGCGGGAGGGCCACCTCCTACAATGAGCAGTTCTTC
CDR3aa: CASSPMASGRATSYNEQFF

j_gene: TRBJ2-3
abundance: many
v_gene: TRBV25-1
d_gene: NA
CDR3nt: TGTGCCAGGAGTGAATCCAGCACAGATACGCAGTATTTT
CDR3aa: CARSESSTDTQYF

j_gene: TRBJ2-1
abundance: many
v_gene: TRBV4-3
d_gene: NA
CDR3nt: TGCGCCAGCAGCCAAGGTACGGGAGCTTACAATGAGCAGTTCTTC
CDR3aa: CASSQGTGAYNEQFF

j_gene: TRBJ2-5
abundance: many
v_gene: TRBV3-1
d_gene: TRBD2
CDR3nt: TGTGCCAGCAGCCAGGGGACTAGCGGGGGAGAGACCCAGTACTTC
CDR3aa: CASSQGTSGGETQYF

j_gene: TRBJ1-1
abundance: many
v_gene: TRBV4-3
d_gene: NA
CDR3nt: TGCGCCAGCAGCCAAGATTACGGGAACACTGAAGCTTTCTTT
CDR3aa: CASSQDYGNTEAFF